The source of this T cell receptor (beta chain) is a study of OX40 agonist ivuxolimab in advanced cancers. Findings and caveats of the study: The antigens recognized by the expanded peripheral T cells, that is their antigen specificity, were not determined. Among T cells, CD8+ cells averaged more expanded clones than CD4+ cells. CD4+ and CD8+ blood T cells expanded clonally by week 6 at 0.1 to 3.0 mg/kg.

The repertoire was sequenced with immunoSEQ multiplex PCR; TCRdb's copy has only in-frame clones and lacks some. The sample records roughly 65,000 clones, roughly 91% being singletons. Worth noting for this clone: Its antigen is undetermined.

From germline, CDR1 is MGHRA and CDR2 YSYEKL. The CDR3 runs to 15 residues. Trimming pared 1 base from V and 5 bases from J, leaving 12 bases between. Sampled blood was obtained at baseline, cycle 4 day 1, and cycle 7 day 1. This rearrangement joins TRBV4-1 to TRBJ2-1; possible D gene TRBD1, 5 bases. This TCR was sampled from an adult with an advanced solid tumor such as melanoma, head and neck, liver or kidney cancer. This material consisted of CD4+ or CD8+ T cells sorted from blood, taken in a trial of the OX40 agonist ivuxolimab. CDR3 region: CASSQGARDNNEQFF. In nucleotides, the CDR3 is TGCGCCAGCAGCCAAGGAGCCAGGGATAACAATGAGCAGTTCTTC.